These T cell receptor beta chains were read from a single sample in a study of shared clonotypes between healthy human individuals. Clones were sequenced by immunoSEQ multiplex PCR, and TCRdb holds only the in-frame ones, with some missing. The sample records about 110,000 clones, around 65% being singletons. The sample was memory CD8+ T cells sorted from blood. The receptors here all came from a woman in her twenties or thirties in good health. Each CDR3 is given without its conserved first and last residue.

v_gene	j_gene	len	CDR3aa
TRBV7-8	TRBJ2-7	12	ASSPRQGGYEQY
TRBV5-4	TRBJ2-3	13	ASSPGTSRTDTQY
TRBV30	.	11	AWRSSPTYEQY
TRBV4-1	TRBJ2-1	15	ASSQARGRASYNEQF
TRBV5-8	TRBJ2-2	13	ASSTGTTNTGELF
TRBV7-4	TRBJ1-3	14	ASSLVGISKGNTIY
TRBV29-1	TRBJ1-2	13	SVEGPDSHNYGYT
TRBV4-1	TRBJ2-1	11	ASSLPSGNEQF
TRBV6-1	TRBJ2-3	13	ASSEAAGGSDTQY
TRBV30	TRBJ1-1	10	AWSVGNTEAF
TRBV5-5	TRBJ2-7	14	ASSLFYLGQNYEQY
TRBV2	TRBJ1-2	13	ASSDTAGAIFGYT
TRBV18	TRBJ1-3	14	ASSPQTDSSGNTIY
TRBV5-1	TRBJ2-1	12	ASSLIGSNNEQF
TRBV4-2	.	14	ASSQEVGDSSYEQY
TRBV5-4	TRBJ2-2	10	ASSPNSGELF
TRBV10-2	TRBJ2-5	12	ASSEVGLEETQY
TRBV4-1	TRBJ1-5	13	ASSARTGRDQPQH
TRBV6-5	TRBJ2-6	13	ASSYATVGANVLT
TRBV6-1	TRBJ1-1	12	ASSVGQENTEAF
TRBV30	TRBJ1-1	9	AWKQNTEAF
TRBV5-1	TRBJ2-3	11	ASSLAGRQAQY
TRBV13	TRBJ2-3	11	ASSLPNTDTQY
TRBV4-1	TRBJ1-3	13	ASSQELPYGNTIY
TRBV7-9	TRBJ2-6	13	ASSSDNSGANVLT
TRBV4-1	TRBJ2-4	16	ASSQSGSYILAKNIQY
TRBV4-1	TRBJ2-3	16	ASSPGLAGGDLRYTQY
TRBV5-1	TRBJ2-7	15	ASSPGTSGLSRYEQY
TRBV28	TRBJ2-7	13	ASSPTRGVFYEQY
TRBV7-9	TRBJ2-1	13	ASSLGQGSYNEQF
TRBV6-1	TRBJ2-2	13	ASSEGLGSTGELF
TRBV5-1	TRBJ2-1	11	ASSYTSPNEQF
TRBV13	TRBJ2-3	14	ASSLRLAGGKDTQY
TRBV18	TRBJ1-4	13	ASSQSKGQAEKLF
TRBV5-4	TRBJ2-2	12	ASSLAGATGELF
TRBV6-1	TRBJ1-2	13	ASSEGGSGSSGYT
TRBV7-9	TRBJ2-5	8	ASSDGLAY
TRBV6-1	TRBJ2-5	12	ASSEGPGEETQY
TRBV27	TRBJ1-4	12	ASKGQARNEKLF
TRBV5-1	TRBJ2-1	11	ASSQSSYNEQF
TRBV19	TRBJ2-1	17	ASAMGGRGPGTPFNEQF
TRBV27	TRBJ2-7	11	ASIGHDPYEQY
TRBV18	TRBJ1-4	13	ASSRALTENEKLF
TRBV27	TRBJ2-1	11	ASRRLADNEQF
TRBV2	TRBJ2-6	12	AALPYPGANVLT